The 10 T cell receptor beta chains below were found in one sample sequenced in a study of blood T cell repertoires in COVID-19. Libraries were prepared by immunoSEQ multiplex PCR; TCRdb keeps only in-frame clonotypes and omits some of them. The table lists 160,000 or so clones, roughly 84% of them singletons. The source material was PBMCs or T cells enriched from blood (not recorded which). These receptors all come from a woman aged 50 to 65 who had recovered from COVID-19.

V gene TRBV28 combines with J gene TRBJ1-2; D perhaps matches TRBD1 (6 bases). In germline, CDR1 is MDHEN, CDR2 SYDVKM. The CDR3 covers 16 residues. The germline V and J ends were trimmed by 2 bases and 7 bases, with 20 bases remaining between them. The DNA of the CDR3 is TGTGCCAGCAGTTTAACGTTAACAGGGCAAATGGGTGGCTACACCTTC. This gives the protein CASSLTLTGQMGGYTF.

The chain carries TRBV6-5 and TRBJ2-7, with 8 nucleotides matching TRBD2. There are 14 residues in the CDR3. Germline CDR1 MNHEY, CDR2 SVGAGI. V lost 6 bases and J lost 3; bases outside the gene matches: 7. The CDR3 spells CASRGLTSGYEQYF. CDR3 DNA: TGTGCCAGCAGAGGCCTAACTAGCGGCTACGAGCAGTACTTC.

J is TRBJ2-3 and V is TRBV7-8; weak D call: TRBD2 (5 bases). There are 18 residues in the CDR3. V was pared by 7 bases and J by 3 bases, with 26 bases between. Germline loops: CDR1 SGHVS, CDR2 FQNEAQ. The DNA of the CDR3 is TGTGCCAGCACCAGCCGGATGCAGGTCGGGCGGGTTACAGATACGCAGTATTTT. Residues: CASTSRMQVGRVTDTQYF.

A single count supports this clone. The chain recombines TRBV7-2 with TRBJ2-7, with 9 bases that match TRBD1. Germline V CDR1 and CDR2: SGHTA, FQGNSA. V shed 5 bases and J 3 bases; nucleotides not matched to a gene: 8. The CDR3 totals 15 residues. The DNA for the CDR3 is TGTGCCAGCAGCGTTCCCGGGACAGGGCGCTACGAGCAGTACTTC. This gives the protein CASSVPGTGRYEQYF.

This chain connects TRBV18 to TRBJ1-1, with TRBD1 identical over 7 bases. The germline gives CDR1 KGHSH, CDR2 LQKENI. CDR3 length: 14 amino acids. With V trimmed by 5 bases and J by 4 bases, 7 bases remained unmatched. CDR3 coding DNA: TGTGCCAGCTCAGCCGACAGGGCGGCCACTGAAGCTTTCTTT. This gives the protein CASSADRAATEAFF.

V gene TRBV11-2 combines with J gene TRBJ2-3; a possible D gene is TRBD1 (6 bases). The V gene lost 1 base and the J gene lost 13 bases, with 18 bases spanning the gap. Germline loops: CDR1 SGHAT, CDR2 FQNNGV. CDR3 length equals 14 residues. The CDR3, as DNA: TGTGCCAGCAGCTTAGGTACCCAGGGGAGAGGAGAGTATTTT. Its translation is CASSLGTQGRGEYF.

The chain joins TRBV6-5 to TRBJ2-7, with D possibly being TRBD1 (6 bases). The length of the CDR3 is 14 residues. V was cut by 6 bases and J by 2 bases, with 14 bases left in between. Germline V lookup: CDR1 MNHEY, CDR2 SVGAGI. The CDR3 is CASRLTGSTYEQYF. CDR3 nucleotides: TGTGCCAGCAGACTCACAGGGAGCACCTACGAGCAGTACTTC.

This clone was detected once. The rearrangement links TRBV10-3 to TRBJ2-1; D is undetermined. V dropped 0 bases and J dropped 7 bases, with 10 bases sitting between them. The CDR3 runs 14 residues. CDR1 ENHRY and CDR2 SYGVKD come from the germline V gene. The CDR3, as DNA: TGTGCCATCAGTGAGTCGACGAGGTCAAATGAGCAGTTCTTC. Its translation: CAISESTRSNEQFF.

The J gene is TRBJ1-6, the V gene TRBV9; D uncertain. The CDR3 extends over 17 amino acids. Trimming took 0 bases from V and 7 from J, leaving 17 bases between them. The germline CDR1 and CDR2 sequences are SGDLS and YYNGEE. The CDR3 spells CASSVVTAGGVNSPLHF. The CDR3 DNA follows: TGTGCCAGCAGCGTAGTGACGGCGGGTGGAGTCAATTCACCCCTCCACTTT.

The chain joins TRBV19 to TRBJ2-5; 10 bases are a match to TRBD1. After removal of 4 bases from V and 5 bases from J, the junction contained 7 bases not matched to a gene. CDR3 length: 15 residues. From germline, CDR1 is LNHDA and CDR2 SQIVND (reference sequence). Here the CDR3 DNA reads TGTGCCAGTAGTACATCGAGGACAGGGGGGGAGACCCAGTACTTC. Its protein is CASSTSRTGGETQYF.